This T cell receptor (beta chain) stems from a study of T cell repertoires in cytomegalovirus infection. On the study more broadly: Matching HLA type, along with CMV infection, was indicated by public TCR beta signatures. Regarding the study as a whole: Ex vivo responses were dominated by HLA-C-restricted CMV-specific TCR beta clonotypes.

Germline values: CDR1 SGHTA, CDR2 FQGNSA. The CDR3 is made up of 15 amino acids. The ends were cut back, 1 base at V and 1 base at J, with 10 bases in the middle. A note on this clonotype: Its antigen is undetermined.

TCRdb reprocessed the reads via MiXCR and lists one record per CDR3 protein. Among 75,000 to 100,000 distinct CDR3 sequences listed, about half were seen once. This clonotype was sampled from a human donor in good health (CMV status not recorded). Some clones in this sample may be carry-over from other donors' samples. The starting material was CD8+ T cells from cultured PBMCs, obtained from culture after CMV antigen stimulation. The chain has TRBV7-2 and TRBJ1-1; D not certain. CDR3 in amino acids: CASSLVPRANTEAFF. In DNA, the CDR3 is TGTGCCAGCAGCTTAGTCCCCCGGGCGAACACTGAAGCTTTCTTT.